This TCR beta chain was documented in a study of molecular identifiers for immune sequencing clone quantification. Sequencing libraries of naive CD8 cells derived from roughly 20,000 to 1,000,000 sorted cells with 10%, 30% or 50% RNA. The CDR3 runs 17 residues. Trimming left V 5 bases short and J 2 bases short, with 19 bases between. The germline V gene encodes CDR1 SEHNR and CDR2 FQNEAQ (reference sequence). In preparing bulk TCR libraries, previously described methods and listed TCR primers were used. TCRdb reanalysed the PCR reads using MiXCR and keeps one entry per CDR3 protein. The table records about 320,000 distinct CDR3 sequences, roughly a fifth of them present only once. This clonotype was detected many times. What it recognizes is unknown. Points from the study as a whole: Beyond 20 RNA copies, clones held over 98% of effector molecules, compared with under 1% in naive cells.

The sequence came from a human donor in good health. Some libraries in this study had Jurkat cell RNA spiked in. This rearrangement joins TRBV7-9 to TRBJ1-3; D gene uncertain. The sequencing input was naive CD8+ T cells from blood, with Jurkat cell RNA spiked in. Subset denoted: FACS-sorted CD8+CD4-CCR7+CD45RA+ naive T cells. The CDR3 region has the DNA TGTGCCAGCAGCCCATACGATGGAGAAGTCCCTGGAAACACCATATATTTT. Its protein product is CASSPYDGEVPGNTIYF.